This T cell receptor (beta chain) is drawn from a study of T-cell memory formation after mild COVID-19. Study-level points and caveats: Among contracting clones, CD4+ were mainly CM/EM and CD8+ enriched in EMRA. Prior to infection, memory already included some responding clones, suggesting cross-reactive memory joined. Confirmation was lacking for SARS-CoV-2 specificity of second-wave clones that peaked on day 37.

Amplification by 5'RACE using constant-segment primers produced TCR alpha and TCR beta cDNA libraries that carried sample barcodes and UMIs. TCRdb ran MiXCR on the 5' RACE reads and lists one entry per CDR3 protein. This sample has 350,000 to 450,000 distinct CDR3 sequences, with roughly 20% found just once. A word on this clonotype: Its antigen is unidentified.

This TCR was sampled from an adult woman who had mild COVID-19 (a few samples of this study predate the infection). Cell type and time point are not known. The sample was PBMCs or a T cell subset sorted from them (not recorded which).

The chain's CDR3 is CASSATGVGSYNEQFF. The CDR3 region has the DNA TGCGCCAGCAGCGCAACAGGGGTCGGCTCCTACAATGAGCAGTTCTTC. The chain couples TRBV5-1 to TRBJ2-1; 7 nucleotides match TRBD1. With V trimmed by 4 bases and J by 0 bases, 7 bases remained unmatched. This CDR3 is 16 amino acids long. In germline, CDR1 is SGHRS, CDR2 YFSETQ.